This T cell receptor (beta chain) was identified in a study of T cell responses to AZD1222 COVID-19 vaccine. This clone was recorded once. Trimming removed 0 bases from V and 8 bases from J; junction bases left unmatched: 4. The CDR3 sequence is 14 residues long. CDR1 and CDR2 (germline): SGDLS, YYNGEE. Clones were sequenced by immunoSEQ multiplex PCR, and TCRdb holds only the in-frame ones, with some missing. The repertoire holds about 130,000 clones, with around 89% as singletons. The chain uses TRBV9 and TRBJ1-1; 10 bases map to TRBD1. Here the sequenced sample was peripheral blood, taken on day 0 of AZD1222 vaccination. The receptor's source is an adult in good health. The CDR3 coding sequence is TGTGCCAGCAGCGTAGCGGGACAGGGGACAGAAGCTTTCTTT. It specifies CASSVAGQGTEAFF.